This T cell receptor (beta chain) was recovered during a study of T cells in tumors and immune-related adverse events. The table came from immunoSEQ multiplex PCR; TCRdb's copy has only in-frame clones and leaves some out. The table includes 10,000 or so clones, about 90% detected once. Germline values: CDR1 LGHNA, CDR2 YSLEER. Trimming shortened V by 2 bases and J by 5 bases, and 12 bases separated the two germline ends. The CDR3 sequence is 14 residues long. The TCR was taken from a female donor with metastatic renal cell carcinoma. The material sequenced was lymph node tissue, taken from a patient treated with anti-PD-1 therapy. The chain has TRBV4-3 and TRBJ1-1; the D gene is possibly TRBD1 (5 bases). CDR3: CASSQSWEGTEAFF. The DNA of the CDR3 is TGCGCCAGCAGCCAAAGTTGGGAGGGGACTGAAGCTTTCTTT.